Each of the 2 T cell receptor beta chains below was sequenced from the same sample in a study of T cells in Graves' hyperthyroidism and ophthalmopathy. TCR beta CDR3 region amplification was performed from RNA transcripts. Researchers ran a first-round RT-PCR on the TCR CDR3 using the HTBI primer set. TCRdb processed the multiplex PCR reads anew with MiXCR; each CDR3 protein has one entry. In the table there are 450,000 to 600,000 distinct CDR3 sequences, about 14% of which are singletons. The material sequenced was blood. Every receptor here comes from a woman in her forties with Graves' hyperthyroidism.

This clonotype was seen many times. This rearrangement joins TRBV5-1 to TRBJ2-1; 8 nucleotides match TRBD1. With V trimmed by 3 bases and J by 3 bases, 5 bases remained unmatched. This CDR3 has 15 amino acids. Looked up from germline, CDR1 is SGHRS and CDR2 is YFSETQ. CDR3 DNA: TGCGCCAGCAGCTCATCAGGGGGCAGCTACAATGAGCAGTTCTTC. This sequence encodes CASSSSGGSYNEQFF.

The V call is TRBV7-2, the J call TRBJ2-5; D uncertain. V lost 1 base, J lost 5 bases, and 11 bases lay in between. The CDR3 is 14 amino acids. Germline V gene data show CDR1 as SGHTA and CDR2 as FQGNSA. CDR3 loop: CASSLVISSETQYF. CDR3 bases: TGTGCCAGCAGCTTAGTCATTTCGAGCGAGACCCAGTACTTC.